This T cell receptor (beta chain) emerged from a study of T cells expressing NK-cell markers. Study-wide points: As a fraction of CD8+ T cells, dominant NKG2C+ clonotypes reached roughly 1.0-7.0% in more than five donors.

There are 13 residues in the CDR3. In germline, CDR1 is SQVTM, CDR2 ANQGSEA. Making the TCR beta cDNA relied on 5'RACE template switching with UMIs. TCRdb reprocessed the 5' RACE reads, with one entry per CDR3 protein and no DNA. This repertoire includes 400,000 to 550,000 distinct CDR3 sequences. In regard to this clonotype: Its target is not known.

This TCR came from a woman aged 18 to 69 in good health. V and J are TRBV29-1 and TRBJ2-3; TCRdb returns TRBD1, unconfirmable since there is no DNA. Sequencing was done on a sample of blood T cells: a sorted CD56 or NKG2C T cell subset, CD4+ or CD8+ T cells, or bulk PBMC T cells (not recorded which). The CDR3 protein is CSVERTGIDTQYF.